The clone carrying this T cell receptor beta chain occurred many times. Antigen specificity is unknown. This CDR3 is 16 amino acids long. With V trimmed by 5 bases and J by 0 bases, 10 bases remained unmatched. Germline lookup yields CDR1 SGHAT and CDR2 FQNNGV. In the ophthalmopathy cohort, Clinical Activity Score was at least 3, NOSPECS grade at least 4, and duration under 3 months. Clinical symptoms, serum thyroxine, TRAb, thyroid ultrasound and orbital computed tomography established diagnosis. The data were taken from a study of T cells in Graves' hyperthyroidism and ophthalmopathy. Study findings and constraints: Prediction of ophthalmopathy progression came a median roughly 6.6 months pre-onset. Blood also contained most expanded thyroid clonotypes above 0.001.

RNA transcripts were the template for amplifying TCR beta CDR3 regions. RT-PCR in the first round (using the HTBI primer set) targeted the TCR CDR3. TCRdb ran MiXCR on the multiplex PCR reads and lists one entry per CDR3 protein. The table has some 650,000 distinct CDR3 sequences, about 16% seen once. The specimen was blood. The TCR was taken from a woman in her forties with Graves' ophthalmopathy. The chain carries TRBV11-2 and TRBJ2-7; TRBD1 matches at 7 bases. In nucleotides, the CDR3 is TGTGCCAGCAGCCCGACAAACCGACAGGGCTCCTACGAGCAGTACTTC. Translation: CASSPTNRQGSYEQYF.